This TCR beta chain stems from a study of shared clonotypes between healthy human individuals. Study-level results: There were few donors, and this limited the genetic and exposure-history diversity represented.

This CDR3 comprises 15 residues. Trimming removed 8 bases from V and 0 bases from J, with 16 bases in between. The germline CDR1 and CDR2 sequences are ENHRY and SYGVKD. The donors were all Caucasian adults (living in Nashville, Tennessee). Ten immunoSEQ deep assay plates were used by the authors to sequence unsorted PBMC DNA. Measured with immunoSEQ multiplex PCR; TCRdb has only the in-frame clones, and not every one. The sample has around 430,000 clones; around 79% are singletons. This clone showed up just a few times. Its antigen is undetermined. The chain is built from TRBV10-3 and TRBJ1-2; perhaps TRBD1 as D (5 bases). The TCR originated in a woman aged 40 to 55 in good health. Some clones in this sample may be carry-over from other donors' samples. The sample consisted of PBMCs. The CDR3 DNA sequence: TGTGCCATCTCTGGCGGACAAAGGGCTAACTATGGCTACACCTTC. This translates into CAISGGQRANYGYTF.